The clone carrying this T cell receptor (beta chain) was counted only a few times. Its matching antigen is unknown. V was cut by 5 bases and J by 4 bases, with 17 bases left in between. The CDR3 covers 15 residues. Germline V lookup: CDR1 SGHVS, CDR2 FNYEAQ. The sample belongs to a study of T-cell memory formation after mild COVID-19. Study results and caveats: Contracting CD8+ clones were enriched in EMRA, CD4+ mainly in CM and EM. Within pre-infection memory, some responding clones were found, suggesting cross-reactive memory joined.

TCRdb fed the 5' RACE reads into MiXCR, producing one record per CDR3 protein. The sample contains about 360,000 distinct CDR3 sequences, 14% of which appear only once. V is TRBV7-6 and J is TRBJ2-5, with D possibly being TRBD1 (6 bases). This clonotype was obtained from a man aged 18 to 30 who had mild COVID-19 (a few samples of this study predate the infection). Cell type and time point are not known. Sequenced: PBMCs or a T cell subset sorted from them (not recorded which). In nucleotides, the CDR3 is TGTGCCAGCAGCGTTGAACAGGGACCAGGAGAGACCCAGTACTTC. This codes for CASSVEQGPGETQYF.